Listed below are T cell receptor beta chains from one sample, sequenced in a study of blood T cells in healthy people across ages. TCRdb re-derived calls from the 5' RACE reads in MiXCR, one entry per CDR3 protein. The sample includes about a million distinct CDR3 sequences, more than 30% of them seen just once. The sequenced sample was blood. The receptors come from a man between 18 and 35 years old in good health. CDR3s include the opening cysteine and the closing phenylalanine or tryptophan. A D gene is named only where the DNA matches it firmly. Not all rows give a size; the values are once, few, many and, for expanded clones, a class.

>few|NA|TRBV12-3/TRBV12-4|TRBJ2-1
CASSLQWAGSSYNEQFF
TGTGCCAGCAGTCTCCAGTGGGCGGGGAGCTCCTACAATGAGCAGTTCTTC
>NA|NA|TRBV12-3/TRBV12-4|TRBJ2-1
CASSPGGPAIYTEQFF
TGTGCCAGCAGTCCCGGCGGGCCAGCTATCTATACTGAGCAGTTCTTC
>NA|NA|TRBV4-3|TRBJ1-2
CASSRNTGSYGYTF
TGCGCCAGCAGCCGCAATACAGGTTCCTATGGCTACACCTTC
>many|TRBD2|TRBV20-1|TRBJ2-7
CSALGLAAEQYF
TGCAGTGCTTTGGGACTAGCCGCCGAGCAGTACTTC
>once|NA|TRBV12-3/TRBV12-4|TRBJ1-1
CASSLKGNGNTEAFF
TGTGCCAGCAGTTTAAAAGGAAATGGAAACACTGAAGCTTTCTTT
>few|TRBD1|TRBV20-1|TRBJ1-6
CSAIRPGQGVIGSYNSPLHF
TGCAGTGCTATAAGACCGGGACAGGGAGTTATAGGCTCCTATAATTCACCCCTCCACTTT
>NA|NA|TRBV29-1|TRBJ1-1
CSVNFGHTEAFF
TGCAGCGTTAACTTCGGACACACTGAAGCTTTCTTT
>NA|TRBD1|TRBV5-1|TRBJ1-2
CASSLEGAPDGYTF
TGCGCCAGCAGCTTGGAGGGGGCGCCAGATGGCTACACCTTC
>NA|TRBD1|TRBV12-3/TRBV12-4|TRBJ2-3
CASIKDRVGTDTQYF
TGTGCCAGCATCAAAGACAGGGTCGGCACAGATACGCAGTATTTT
>many|NA|TRBV4-2|TRBJ1-2
CASSQDLTPGGYGYTF
TGTGCCAGCAGCCAAGACCTTACTCCCGGAGGCTATGGCTACACCTTC
>NA|NA|TRBV12-3/TRBV12-4|TRBJ2-3
CASSLAVATQYF
TGTGCCAGCAGTTTAGCTGTGGCTACGCAGTATTTT
>few|TRBD1|TRBV20-1|TRBJ1-1
CSARDRTGVTEAFF
TGCAGTGCTAGAGATAGGACAGGGGTCACTGAAGCTTTCTTT
>NA|NA|TRBV12-3/TRBV12-4|TRBJ1-5
CASSLAQHQPQHF
TGTGCCAGCAGTTTAGCCCAACATCAGCCCCAGCATTTT
>NA|TRBD1|TRBV4-3|TRBJ1-2
CASSQDPRGQGMSYGYTF
TGCGCCAGCAGCCAAGATCCGCGGGGACAGGGGATGTCCTATGGCTACACCTTC
>NA|NA|TRBV3-1|TRBJ2-5
CASSLPAPYGQETQYF
TGTGCCAGCAGCCTTCCCGCCCCCTACGGGCAAGAGACCCAGTACTTC
>few|NA|TRBV12-3/TRBV12-4|TRBJ2-1
CASSFIAGSGNEQFF
TGTGCCAGCAGTTTTATCGCAGGTTCGGGCAATGAGCAGTTCTTC
>NA|NA|TRBV25-1|TRBJ1-4
CASSEYVREGPGATNEKLFF
TGTGCCAGCAGTGAATATGTTCGGGAGGGCCCGGGCGCAACTAATGAAAAACTGTTTTTT
>few|TRBD2|TRBV5-1|TRBJ2-3
CASSLEGLAGSTDTQYF
TGCGCCAGCAGCCTGGAAGGGCTAGCGGGTTCCACAGATACGCAGTATTTT
>few|TRBD2|TRBV12-3/TRBV12-4|TRBJ2-1
CASSLSSGVDNEQFF
TGTGCCAGCAGTTTATCTAGCGGGGTCGACAATGAGCAGTTCTTC
>NA|NA|TRBV20-1|TRBJ1-4
CSAPRGSEKLFF
TGCAGTGCCCCGAGGGGTAGTGAAAAACTGTTTTTT
>NA|NA|TRBV7-2|TRBJ2-3
CASSLQGHGTDTQYF
TGTGCCAGCAGCTTACAGGGACACGGCACAGATACGCAGTATTTT
>NA|NA|TRBV5-1|TRBJ2-6
CASSLAGVRYSGANVLTF
TGCGCCAGCAGCCTTGCCGGTGTGAGGTACTCTGGGGCCAACGTCCTGACTTTC
>NA|NA|TRBV4-1|TRBJ1-5
CASSQEDSNQPQHF
TGCGCCAGCAGCCAAGAGGATAGCAATCAGCCCCAGCATTTT
>NA|TRBD2|TRBV7-2|TRBJ2-1
CASSLYSAGGPNEQFF
TGTGCCAGCAGCTTATACTCAGCGGGGGGGCCCAATGAGCAGTTCTTC
>NA|NA|TRBV6-5|TRBJ1-1
CASSYSSSSGVPEAFF
TGTGCCAGCAGTTACTCTTCGTCGTCGGGGGTCCCTGAAGCTTTCTTT
>NA|NA|TRBV14|TRBJ2-1
CASSQTNRVLFF
TGTGCCAGCAGCCAAACTAACAGGGTCCTGTTCTTC
>NA|TRBD1|TRBV18|TRBJ1-2
CASSPLQGKRGYTF
TGTGCCAGCTCACCACTACAGGGGAAGCGTGGCTACACCTTC
>many|TRBD1|TRBV5-1|TRBJ1-2
CASSLDRANYGYTF
TGTGCCAGCAGCTTAGACAGGGCGAACTATGGCTACACCTTC
>NA|NA|TRBV29-1|TRBJ2-2
CSVGENTGELFF
TGCAGCGTTGGTGAGAACACCGGGGAGCTGTTTTTT
>NA|NA|TRBV6-2/TRBV6-3|TRBJ2-4
CASSYRASAEQYF
TGTGCCAGCAGTTACCGGGCTAGCGCTGAGCAGTACTTC
>few|NA|TRBV12-3/TRBV12-4|TRBJ2-7
CASREGLIYEQYF
TGTGCCAGCAGGGAGGGACTTATCTACGAGCAGTACTTC
>few|NA|TRBV25-1|TRBJ2-7
CASGRTGSYEQYF
TGTGCCAGCGGAAGGACCGGCTCCTACGAGCAGTACTTC
>NA|NA|TRBV29-1|TRBJ1-1
CSVDSLGAEAFF
TGCAGCGTCGATTCTTTGGGGGCTGAAGCTTTCTTT
>NA|TRBD1|TRBV10-3|TRBJ1-1
CAISGGDSESFF
TGTGCCATCAGTGGGGGGGACAGTGAATCTTTCTTT
>few|NA|TRBV6-5|TRBJ1-6
CASSSDLGDSPLHF
TGTGCCAGCAGTTCTGACCTTGGCGATTCACCCCTCCACTTT
>few|NA|TRBV13|TRBJ2-3
CASSSPRGKGDTQYF
TGTGCCAGCAGCTCTCCAAGGGGGAAAGGGGATACGCAGTATTTT
>few|TRBD1|TRBV30|TRBJ2-3
CAWTPGQGTTDTQYF
TGTGCCTGGACTCCAGGACAGGGGACAACAGATACGCAGTATTTT
>few|NA|TRBV9|TRBJ2-3
CASSVPEDTQYF
TGTGCCAGCAGCGTACCCGAAGATACGCAGTATTTT
>NA|NA|TRBV3-1|TRBJ2-3
CASSQCGPGDTQYF
TGTGCCAGCAGCCAGTGCGGACCAGGGGATACGCAGTATTTT
>once|TRBD2|TRBV7-2|TRBJ2-1
CASSLAAGSFNEQFF
TGTGCCAGCAGCTTAGCAGCGGGGAGCTTCAACGAGCAGTTCTTC
>few|NA|TRBV2|TRBJ1-2
CASPPIDRTNYGYTF
TGTGCCAGCCCCCCAATCGACAGGACTAACTATGGCTACACCTTC
>few|NA|TRBV2|TRBJ1-2
CASSTGTGNFGYTF
TGTGCCAGCAGTACCGGGACGGGGAACTTTGGCTACACCTTC
>NA|NA|TRBV29-1|TRBJ1-5
CSVRRPDLNQPQHF
TGCAGCGTCCGAAGGCCGGACTTAAATCAGCCCCAGCATTTT
>NA|TRBD2|TRBV27|TRBJ2-4
CASSPTLAGALAKNIQYF
TGTGCCAGCAGTCCGACCCTAGCGGGGGCGCTAGCCAAAAACATTCAGTACTTC
>NA|TRBD1|TRBV5-6|TRBJ1-4
CASSPTTGRNEKLFF
TGTGCCAGCAGCCCAACGACAGGGCGTAATGAAAAACTGTTTTTT
>NA|TRBD2|TRBV12-3/TRBV12-4|TRBJ2-2
CASMGGPAGVSGELFF
TGTGCCAGCATGGGCGGGCCAGCGGGGGTGTCCGGGGAGCTGTTTTTT
>NA|NA|TRBV20-1|TRBJ1-2
CSAQNRHTVTTSGTYGYTF
TGCAGTGCTCAAAACAGACACACTGTTACCACGTCCGGTACCTATGGCTACACCTTC
>NA|TRBD2|TRBV28|TRBJ2-1
CVSTSPGGPGNEQFF
TGTGTCAGCACCTCCCCGGGGGGGCCAGGGAATGAGCAGTTCTTC
>few|NA|TRBV6-9|TRBJ1-2
CASSYQGANYGYTF
TGTGCCAGCAGTTACCAGGGAGCTAACTATGGCTACACCTTC